This passage covers 5 T cell receptor beta chains from one sample sequenced in a study of shared clonotypes between healthy human individuals. TCRdb keeps only in-frame clones here, not all; method: immunoSEQ multiplex PCR. The data contain about 2.3 million clones, more than 85% of them singletons. Sequences were obtained from naive CD4+ T cells from PBMCs. Subset given: CD45RA+ positively selected. These receptors originate from a young man in good health. Some clones in this sample may be carry-over from other donors' samples.

The chain is built from TRBV28 and TRBJ1-2; a weak D match, TRBD1 (6 bases). Germline V CDR1 and CDR2: MDHEN, SYDVKM. With 4 bases removed from V and 4 bases from J, the gap between germline ends came to 22 bases. This CDR3 spans 17 amino acids. The CDR3 protein is CASSSSSSADRPYGYTF. In DNA, the CDR3 is TGTGCCAGCAGTTCCTCAAGTTCGGCCGACAGGCCCTATGGCTACACCTTC.

A word on this clone: The junction does not match germline at one end; this may be a read error. This chain joins TRBV19 and TRBJ2-7, with 8 bases matching TRBD1. This CDR3 contains 12 residues. The germline V gene encodes CDR1 LNHDA and CDR2 SQIVND (reference sequence). CDR3 loop: CASSRDPGQVMF. The DNA for the CDR3 is TGTGCCAGTAGTCGAGACCCGGGACAGGTTATGTTC.

The chain combines TRBV5-1 with TRBJ2-2; 13 bases are a match to TRBD2. Germline CDR1 reads SGHRS; CDR2 reads YFSETQ. V was clipped by 2 bases and J by 9 bases; unmatched bases: 7. This CDR3 spans 16 amino acids. Here the CDR3 reads CASSLLAGGIPRELFF. The CDR3, as DNA: TGCGCCAGCAGCTTACTAGCGGGAGGGATACCGCGGGAGCTGTTTTTT.

This clone came up once. The J gene is TRBJ1-5, the V gene TRBV6-1; 8 bases match TRBD1. This CDR3 has 14 residues. The trim removed 7 bases at V and 7 bases at J, leaving 9 bases unmatched. CDR1 is MNHNS and CDR2 is SASEGT in the germline V gene. CDR3 protein: CASIQGAGEQPQHF. CDR3 coding DNA: TGTGCCAGCATTCAGGGGGCAGGGGAACAGCCCCAGCATTTT.

This rearrangement joins TRBV28 to TRBJ2-2; D is perhaps TRBD2 (5 bases). Per the germline V gene, CDR1 is MDHEN and CDR2 is SYDVKM. This CDR3 is 13 amino acids long. V shed 6 bases and J shed 8 bases, with 13 bases lying between them. The CDR3 nucleotides are TGTGCCAGCAGCCTTAGCGCGAGGGGGGAGCTGTTTTTT. Its translation is CASSLSARGELFF.